This record looks at one T cell receptor (beta chain) sequence and its context. Its target is unknown. Unique molecular identifiers were attached to individual cDNA molecules. TCRdb re-derived calls from the 5' RACE reads in MiXCR, one entry per CDR3 protein. Of about 77,000 distinct CDR3 sequences listed, about 15% are singletons. This entry comes from a study of early T cells in non-severe SARS-CoV-2 infection. The study's findings and limits: Database matching using VDJdb favored anti-spike CD8 responses, with private and CD4 specificities left missing.

This clonotype was obtained from an adult who was a healthcare worker with PCR-confirmed SARS-CoV-2 infection or an uninfected control (not recorded which). Sequenced material: whole blood.

The CDR3 DNA reads TGTGCCAGCAGCTTGCCCCCTTACTCCTACGAGCAGTACTTC. Translated: CASSLPPYSYEQYF. The chain uses TRBV11-2 and TRBJ2-7, with unresolved D. CDR1 is SGHAT, CDR2 FQNNGV, per germline. The V end was cut by 3 bases, the J end by 0 bases, with 9 bases between. CDR3 length: 14 amino acids.